This T cell receptor beta chain emerged from a study of blood T cell repertoires in COVID-19. At the level of the study: From the United States, Italy and Spain came samples of acute and convalescent COVID-19. T cells, B-cell-depleted T cells, or PBMCs supplied cDNA or gDNA.

As handled by the study authors: Reference gene primers were amplified, and this amplification served to estimate nucleated cell counts. Some clones are missing from TCRdb's copy, which holds only in-frame ones; the method was immunoSEQ multiplex PCR. V, J and clone size are those of that table, while D and trimming were read from the DNA. The sample holds some 170,000 clones; approximately 86% are singletons and the top ten take 1.6%. Trimming shortened V by 5 bases and J by 0 bases, and 17 bases separated the two germline ends. CDR1 and CDR2 (germline): MNHEY, SVGEGT. This CDR3 spans 16 amino acids.

The source of this sequence is a woman aged 50 to 60 with acute or convalescent COVID-19. The J gene is TRBJ2-7, the V gene TRBV6-2 or TRBV6-3; the D gene is possibly TRBD1 (6 bases). Sequencing input: peripheral blood. The CDR3 sequence: CASSPQRQVASYEQYF. The CDR3 bases are TGTGCCAGCAGTCCCCAAAGACAGGTAGCCTCCTACGAGCAGTACTTC.